The source of this T cell receptor beta chain is a study of tumor and adjacent non-tumor tissue in lung cancer. Study information: Histology: under 15 adenocarcinoma, a couple of squamous cell carcinoma, 1 small cell lung cancer.

A modified ARM-PCR protocol with three rounds of nested PCR amplified TCRbeta. One entry per CDR3 protein, called by TCRdb with MiXCR from the multiplex PCR reads. The data contain some 100,000 distinct CDR3 sequences, about 62% of them singletons. No cell sorting was done before RNA was extracted from the tissue. Distant lung tissue was collected more than 3 cm away from the tumor edge. Chemotherapy-naive patients with new lung cancer underwent thoracic surgery in China, August–late 2014. There are 15 residues in the CDR3. The ends were cut back, 3 bases at V and 5 bases at J, with 16 bases in the middle. Germline values: CDR1 KGHDR, CDR2 SFDVKD. Study results and limitations: In normal lung, the top 100 clones were significantly more dominant than in tumor. Shorter survival was associated with higher TCR diversity in tumors.

A note on this clonotype: Its specificity is unknown.

Sequences were obtained from distant non-tumor lung tissue. The sequence was obtained from a man aged 25 to 40 with non-small cell lung cancer. The chain carries TRBV24-1 and TRBJ2-7; no clear D gene. The CDR3 DNA reads TGTGCCACCAGTGATACGATAGGCGGTGCGGACGAGCAGTACTTC. This gives the protein CATSDTIGGADEQYF.